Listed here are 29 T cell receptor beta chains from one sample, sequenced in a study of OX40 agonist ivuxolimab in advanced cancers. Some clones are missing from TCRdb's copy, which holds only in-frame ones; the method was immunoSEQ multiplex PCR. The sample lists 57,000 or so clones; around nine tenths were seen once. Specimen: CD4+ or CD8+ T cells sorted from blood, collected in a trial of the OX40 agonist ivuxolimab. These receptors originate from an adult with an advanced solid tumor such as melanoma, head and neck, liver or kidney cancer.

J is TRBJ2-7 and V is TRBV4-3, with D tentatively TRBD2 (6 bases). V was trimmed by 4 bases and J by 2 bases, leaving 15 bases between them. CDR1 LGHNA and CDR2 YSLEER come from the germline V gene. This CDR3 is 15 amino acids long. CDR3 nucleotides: TGCGCCAGCAGCCCCTTGGCTAGCGTAACCTACGAGCAGTACTTC. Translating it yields CASSPLASVTYEQYF.

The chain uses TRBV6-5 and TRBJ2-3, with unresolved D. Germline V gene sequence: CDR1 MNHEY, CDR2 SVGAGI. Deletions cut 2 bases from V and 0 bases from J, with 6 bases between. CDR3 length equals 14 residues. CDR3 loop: CASSYLGSTDTQYF. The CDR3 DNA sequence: TGTGCCAGCAGTTACCTAGGTAGCACAGATACGCAGTATTTT.

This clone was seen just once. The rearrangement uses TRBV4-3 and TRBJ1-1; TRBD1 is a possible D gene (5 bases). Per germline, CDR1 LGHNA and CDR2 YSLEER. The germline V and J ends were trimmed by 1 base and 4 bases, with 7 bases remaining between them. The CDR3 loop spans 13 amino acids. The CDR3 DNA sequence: TGCGCCAGCAGCCAAGGGGGGGTCACTGAAGCTTTCTTT. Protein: CASSQGGVTEAFF.

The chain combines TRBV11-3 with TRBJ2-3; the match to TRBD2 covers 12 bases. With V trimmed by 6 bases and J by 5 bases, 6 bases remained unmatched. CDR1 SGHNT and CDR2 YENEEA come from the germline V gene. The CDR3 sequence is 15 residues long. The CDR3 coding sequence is TGTGCCAGCAGACAGACTAGCGGGAGTATAGATACGCAGTATTTT. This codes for CASRQTSGSIDTQYF. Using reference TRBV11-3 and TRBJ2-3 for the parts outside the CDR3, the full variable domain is EAGVVQSPRYKIIEKKQPVAFWCNPISGHNTLYWYLQNLGQGPELLIRYENEEAVDDSQLPKDRFSAERLKGVDSTLKIQPAELGDSAVYLCASRQTSGSIDTQYFGPGTRLTVL.

The CDR3 here is CASTKDSYGYTF. In nucleotides, the CDR3 is TGTGCCAGCACAAAGGACTCCTATGGCTACACCTTC. This chain links TRBV9 with TRBJ1-2; D gene ambiguous. V was trimmed by 6 bases and J by 4 bases, leaving 10 bases between them. Germline V gives CDR1 SGDLS, CDR2 YYNGEE. The CDR3 consists of 12 residues.

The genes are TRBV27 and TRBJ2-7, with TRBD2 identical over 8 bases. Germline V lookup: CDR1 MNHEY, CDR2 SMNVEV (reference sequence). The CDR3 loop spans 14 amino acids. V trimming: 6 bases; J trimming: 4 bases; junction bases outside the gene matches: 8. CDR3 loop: CASSHSGAGYEQYF. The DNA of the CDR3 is TGTGCCAGCAGCCATAGCGGGGCCGGGTACGAGCAGTACTTC.

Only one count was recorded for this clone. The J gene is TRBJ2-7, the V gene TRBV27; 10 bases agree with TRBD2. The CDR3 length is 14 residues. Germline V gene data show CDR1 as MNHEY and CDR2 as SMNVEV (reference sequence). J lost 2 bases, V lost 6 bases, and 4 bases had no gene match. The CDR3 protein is CASRLAGLPYEQYF. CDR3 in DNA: TGTGCCAGCAGACTAGCGGGGCTACCCTACGAGCAGTACTTC.

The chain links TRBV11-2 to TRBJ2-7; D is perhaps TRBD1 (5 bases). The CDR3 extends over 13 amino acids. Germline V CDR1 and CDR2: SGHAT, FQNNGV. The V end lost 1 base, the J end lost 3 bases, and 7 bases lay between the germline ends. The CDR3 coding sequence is TGTGCCAGCAGCTTAGCCAGGGTCTACGAGCAGTACTTC. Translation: CASSLARVYEQYF.

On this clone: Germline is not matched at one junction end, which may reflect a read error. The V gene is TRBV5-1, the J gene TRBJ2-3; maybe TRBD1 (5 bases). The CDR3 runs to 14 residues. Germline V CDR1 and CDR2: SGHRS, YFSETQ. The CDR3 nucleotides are TGCGCCAGCAGTTTGGGCAGGGAAACAGATACGCAGTATTTT. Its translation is CASSLGRETDTQYF.

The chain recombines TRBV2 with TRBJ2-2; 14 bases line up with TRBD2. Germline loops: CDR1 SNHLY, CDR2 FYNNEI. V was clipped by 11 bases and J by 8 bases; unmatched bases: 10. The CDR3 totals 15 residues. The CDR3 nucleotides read TGTGCCGGAAGACTAGCGGGAGGGCCGCGAGGGGAGCTGTTTTTT. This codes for CAGRLAGGPRGELFF.

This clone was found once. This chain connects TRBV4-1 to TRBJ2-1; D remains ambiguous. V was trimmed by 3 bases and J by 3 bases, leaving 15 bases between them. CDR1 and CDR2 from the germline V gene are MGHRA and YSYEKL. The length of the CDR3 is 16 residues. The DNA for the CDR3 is TGCGCCAGCAGCCAGATCGGACGTACGCTCTACAATGAGCAGTTCTTC. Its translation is CASSQIGRTLYNEQFF.

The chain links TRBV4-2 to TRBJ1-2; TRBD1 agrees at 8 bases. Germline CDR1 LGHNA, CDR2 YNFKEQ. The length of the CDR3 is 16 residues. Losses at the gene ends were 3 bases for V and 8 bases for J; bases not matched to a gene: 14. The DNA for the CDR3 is TGTGCCAGCAGCCATCTGAACAGGGGGGGCCTTGTAGGCTACACCTTC. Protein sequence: CASSHLNRGGLVGYTF.

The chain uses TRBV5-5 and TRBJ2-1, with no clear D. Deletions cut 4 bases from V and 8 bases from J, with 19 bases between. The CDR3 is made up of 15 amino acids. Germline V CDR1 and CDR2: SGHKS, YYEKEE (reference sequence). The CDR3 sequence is CASSRSSWAVDEQFF. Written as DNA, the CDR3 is TGTGCCAGCAGCCGTAGTTCATGGGCGGTGGATGAGCAGTTCTTC.

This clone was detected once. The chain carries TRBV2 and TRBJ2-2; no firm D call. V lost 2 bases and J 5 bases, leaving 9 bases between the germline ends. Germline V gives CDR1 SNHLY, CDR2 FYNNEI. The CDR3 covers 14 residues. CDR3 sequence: CASSEFDVTGELFF. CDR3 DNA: TGTGCCAGCAGTGAATTCGATGTTACCGGGGAGCTGTTTTTT.

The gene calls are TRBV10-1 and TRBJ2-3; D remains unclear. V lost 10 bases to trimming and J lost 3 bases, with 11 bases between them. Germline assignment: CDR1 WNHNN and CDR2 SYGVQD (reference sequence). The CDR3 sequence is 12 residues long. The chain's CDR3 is CATQDGTDTQYF. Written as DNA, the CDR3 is TGCGCCACCCAAGACGGGACAGATACGCAGTATTTT.

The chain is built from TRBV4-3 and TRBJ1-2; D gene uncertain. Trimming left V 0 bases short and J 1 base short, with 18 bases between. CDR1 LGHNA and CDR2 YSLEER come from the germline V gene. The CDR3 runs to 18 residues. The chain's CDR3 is CASSQDRTIGSSNYGYTF. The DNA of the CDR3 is TGCGCCAGCAGCCAAGATCGTACAATTGGGAGTAGTAACTATGGCTACACCTTC.

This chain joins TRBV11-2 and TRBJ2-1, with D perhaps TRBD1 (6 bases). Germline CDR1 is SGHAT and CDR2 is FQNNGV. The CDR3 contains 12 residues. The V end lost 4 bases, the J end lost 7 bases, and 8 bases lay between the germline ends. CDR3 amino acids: CASSSQGNEQFF. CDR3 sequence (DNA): TGTGCCAGCAGCTCACAGGGTAATGAGCAGTTCTTC.

Written as DNA, the CDR3 is TGTGCCAGCAGCCAAGGAGGACAGGGCTACGAGCAGTACTTC. This encodes CASSQGGQGYEQYF. This rearrangement joins TRBV14 to TRBJ2-5; 8 bases agree with TRBD1. TRBJ2-7 matches the DNA end more closely, so the J call is doubtful. The CDR3 is 14 amino acids. Germline V gives CDR1 SGHDN, CDR2 FVKESK.

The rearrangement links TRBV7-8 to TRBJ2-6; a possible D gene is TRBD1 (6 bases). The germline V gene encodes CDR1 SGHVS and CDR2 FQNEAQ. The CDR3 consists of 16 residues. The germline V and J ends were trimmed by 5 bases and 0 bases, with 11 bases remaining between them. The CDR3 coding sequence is TGTGCCAGCAGCCCAGGGGACGCCTCTGGGGCCAACGTCCTGACTTTC. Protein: CASSPGDASGANVLTF. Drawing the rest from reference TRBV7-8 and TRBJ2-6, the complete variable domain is GAGVSQSPRYKVAKRGQDVALRCDPISGHVSLFWYQQALGQGPEFLTYFQNEAQLDKSGLPSDRFFAERPEGSVSTLKIQRTQQEDSAVYLCASSPGDASGANVLTFGAGSRLTVL.

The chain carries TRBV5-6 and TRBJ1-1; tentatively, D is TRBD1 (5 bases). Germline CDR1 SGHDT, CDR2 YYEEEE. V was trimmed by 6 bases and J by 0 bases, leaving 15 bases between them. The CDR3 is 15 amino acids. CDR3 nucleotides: TGTGCCAGCATCGATCTTGGGGGTCTGAACACTGAAGCTTTCTTT. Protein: CASIDLGGLNTEAFF.

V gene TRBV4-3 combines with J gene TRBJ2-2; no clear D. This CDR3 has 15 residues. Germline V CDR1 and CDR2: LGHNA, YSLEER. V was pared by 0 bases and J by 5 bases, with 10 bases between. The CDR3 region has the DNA TGCGCCAGCAGCCAAGAAGATAAACGGACCGGGGAGCTGTTTTTT. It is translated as CASSQEDKRTGELFF.

The CDR3 DNA reads as TGTGCCAGCAGCCGATTCGACGAGCACACCGGGGAGCTGTTTTTT. It codes for CASSRFDEHTGELFF. V usage is TRBV28 and J usage is TRBJ2-2, with D unresolved. The CDR3 covers 15 residues. The germline CDR1 and CDR2 sequences are MDHEN and SYDVKM. V lost 6 bases, J lost 3 bases, and 14 bases lay in between.

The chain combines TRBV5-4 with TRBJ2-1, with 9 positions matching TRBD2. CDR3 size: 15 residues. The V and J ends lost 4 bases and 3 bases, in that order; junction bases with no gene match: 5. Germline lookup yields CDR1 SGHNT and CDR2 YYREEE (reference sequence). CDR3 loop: CASSAGLADYNEQFF. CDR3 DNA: TGTGCCAGCAGCGCGGGACTAGCCGACTACAATGAGCAGTTCTTC.

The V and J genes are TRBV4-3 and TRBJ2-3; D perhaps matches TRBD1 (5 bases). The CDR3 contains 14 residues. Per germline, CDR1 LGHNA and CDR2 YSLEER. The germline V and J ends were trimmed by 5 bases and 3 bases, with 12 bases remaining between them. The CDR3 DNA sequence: TGCGCCAGCAGCTCAGGGTCTGGGACAGATACGCAGTATTTT. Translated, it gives CASSSGSGTDTQYF.

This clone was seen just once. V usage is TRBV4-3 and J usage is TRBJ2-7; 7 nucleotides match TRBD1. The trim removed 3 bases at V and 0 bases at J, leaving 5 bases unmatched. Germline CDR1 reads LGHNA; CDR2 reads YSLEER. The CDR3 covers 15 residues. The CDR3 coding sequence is TGCGCCAGCAGCCACGGACAGGACAGCTCCTACGAGCAGTACTTC. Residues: CASSHGQDSSYEQYF.

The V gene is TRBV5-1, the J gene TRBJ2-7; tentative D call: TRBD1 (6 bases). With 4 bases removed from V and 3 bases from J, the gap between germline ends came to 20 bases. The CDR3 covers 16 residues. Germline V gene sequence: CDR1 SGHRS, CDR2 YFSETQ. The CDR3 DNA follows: TGCGCCAGCAGCCTAACCGAAACAGGGACGTACTACGAGCAGTACTTC. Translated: CASSLTETGTYYEQYF.

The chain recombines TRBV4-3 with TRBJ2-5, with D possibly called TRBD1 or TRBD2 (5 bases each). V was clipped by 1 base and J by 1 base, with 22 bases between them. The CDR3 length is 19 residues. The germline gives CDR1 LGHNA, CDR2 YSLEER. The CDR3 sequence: CASSQGATKGSYVQETQYF. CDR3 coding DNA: TGCGCCAGCAGCCAAGGAGCTACCAAGGGGAGCTACGTCCAAGAGACCCAGTACTTC.

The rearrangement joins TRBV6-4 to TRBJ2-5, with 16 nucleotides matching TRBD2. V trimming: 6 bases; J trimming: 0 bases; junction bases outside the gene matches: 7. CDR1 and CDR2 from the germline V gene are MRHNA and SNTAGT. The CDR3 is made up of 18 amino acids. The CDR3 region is CASSSGTSGRVYQETQYF. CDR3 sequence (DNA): TGTGCCAGCAGCAGCGGGACTAGCGGGAGGGTTTACCAAGAGACCCAGTACTTC.

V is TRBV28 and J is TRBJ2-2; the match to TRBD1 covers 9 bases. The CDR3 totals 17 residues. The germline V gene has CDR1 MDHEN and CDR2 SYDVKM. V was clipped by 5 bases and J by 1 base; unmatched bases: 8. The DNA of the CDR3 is TGTGCCAGCAGTACCTCCCGGGACAGGGAGAACACCGGGGAGCTGTTTTTT. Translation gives CASSTSRDRENTGELFF. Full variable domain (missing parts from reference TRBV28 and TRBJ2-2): DVKVTQSSRYLVKRTGEKVFLECVQDMDHENMFWYRQDPGLGLRLIYFSYDVKMKEKGDIPEGYSVSREKKERFSLILESASTNQTSMYLCASSTSRDRENTGELFFGEGSRLTVL.